Presented here are 9 T cell receptor beta chains from one specimen sequenced in a study of T cells in localized non-small cell lung cancer. Assay: immunoSEQ multiplex PCR; the TCRdb copy retains only in-frame clones and omits some. The sample comprises 35,000 or so clones, 80% to 90% of which are singletons, and less than 3.5% rests with the top ten. The sample consisted of peripheral blood, taken before any cancer treatment. These receptors were obtained from a woman between 40 and 69 years old with stage I lung adenocarcinoma.

The chain combines TRBV7-9 with TRBJ2-5; the D is unclear. V was clipped by 5 bases and J by 4 bases, with 11 bases between them. In germline, CDR1 is SEHNR, CDR2 FQNEAQ (reference sequence). There are 13 residues in the CDR3. The DNA for the CDR3 is TGTGCCAGCAGCAGAGTACACCCAGAGACCCAGTACTTC. This translates into CASSRVHPETQYF.

V is TRBV11-3 and J is TRBJ2-2; 9 bases line up with TRBD2. The CDR3 runs 19 residues. CDR1 is SGHNT, CDR2 YENEEA, per germline. V gave up 1 base and J gave up 2 bases; unmatched junction bases: 11. The CDR3 loop is CASSLGLAGSYFNTGELFF. The CDR3 coding sequence is TGTGCCAGCAGCTTAGGGCTAGCGGGATCATACTTTAACACCGGGGAGCTGTTTTTT.

The chain uses TRBV28 and TRBJ2-3, with D possibly matching TRBD1 (6 bases). CDR1 and CDR2 from the germline V gene are MDHEN and SYDVKM. V dropped 7 bases and J dropped 3 bases, with 20 bases sitting between them. The CDR3 has 16 residues. CDR3 residues: CASTPGGQLFTDTQYF. CDR3 DNA sequence: TGTGCCAGCACCCCTGGGGGCCAACTGTTTACAGATACGCAGTATTTT.

The genes are TRBV19 and TRBJ2-6, with D perhaps matching TRBD2 (6 bases). This CDR3 comprises 17 residues. Trimming cost V 3 bases and J 0 bases, with 12 bases left between them. Germline V gene lookup returns CDR1 LNHDA and CDR2 SQIVND (reference sequence). The CDR3 DNA sequence: TGTGCCAGTAGTATTGGGGGGTGGTACTCTGGGGCCAACGTCCTGACTTTC. It encodes CASSIGGWYSGANVLTF.

This rearrangement joins TRBV28 to TRBJ1-1; no clear D. The CDR3 consists of 11 residues. V was cut by 3 bases and J by 6 bases, with 5 bases left in between. The germline V gene has CDR1 MDHEN and CDR2 SYDVKM. CDR3 sequence reads: CASSFNSEAFF. The CDR3, as DNA: TGTGCCAGCAGTTTTAACTCTGAAGCTTTCTTT. Combining the CDR3 with reference TRBV28 and TRBJ1-1 gives the whole variable domain DVKVTQSSRYLVKRTGEKVFLECVQDMDHENMFWYRQDPGLGLRLIYFSYDVKMKEKGDIPEGYSVSREKKERFSLILESASTNQTSMYLCASSFNSEAFFGQGTRLTVV.

The chain joins TRBV11-3 to TRBJ1-1; a weak D match, TRBD1 (5 bases). The CDR3 extends over 13 amino acids. Trimming took 3 bases from V and 4 from J, leaving 9 bases between them. CDR1 SGHNT and CDR2 YENEEA come from the germline V gene. The CDR3 bases are TGTGCCAGCAGCTTTGGGGCGAGCACTGAAGCTTTCTTT. Translating gives CASSFGASTEAFF.

This chain uses TRBV2 with TRBJ1-5; 8 bases are a match to TRBD1. The ends lost 6 bases at V and 3 bases at J; junction bases unmatched: 7. The CDR3 spans 15 residues. Per germline, CDR1 SNHLY and CDR2 FYNNEI. CDR3: CASSGQGQANQPQHF. The CDR3 DNA reads as TGTGCCAGCAGCGGACAGGGTCAGGCCAATCAGCCCCAGCATTTT.

The rearrangement links TRBV7-8 to TRBJ2-5, with 8 bases identical to TRBD1. The last part of the DNA fits TRBJ2-7 better; the J call may be wrong. Looked up from germline, CDR1 is SGHVS and CDR2 is FQNEAQ. The CDR3 totals 14 residues. The CDR3, as DNA: TGTGCCAGCAGCTTGGGGACAGGATACTACGAGCAGTACTTC. It specifies CASSLGTGYYEQYF.

DNA for the CDR3: TGTGCCAGCAGCGCCCCAAGGGGTGGAGATGAAAAACTGTTTTTT. This codes for CASSAPRGGDEKLFF. The chain links TRBV9 to TRBJ1-4, with a weak D call TRBD1 (5 bases). Per germline, CDR1 SGDLS and CDR2 YYNGEE. The V gene lost 3 bases and the J gene lost 6 bases, with 15 bases spanning the gap. The CDR3 consists of 15 residues. Drawing the rest from reference TRBV9 and TRBJ1-4, the complete variable domain is DSGVTQTPKHLITATGQRVTLRCSPRSGDLSVYWYQQSLDQGLQFLIQYYNGEERAKGNILERFSAQQFPDLHSELNLSSLELGDSALYFCASSAPRGGDEKLFFGSGTQLSVL.